These 27 T cell receptor beta chains were all obtained from the same sample, sequenced in a study of blood T cell repertoires in COVID-19. Only in-frame clones appear in the TCRdb table, and some are missing; sequencing was by immunoSEQ multiplex PCR. Of 150,000 to 200,000 clones in the sample, approximately 80% were seen once. The material sequenced was PBMCs or T cells enriched from blood (not recorded which). All receptors derive from a woman between 50 and 59 years old who had recovered from COVID-19.

The chain recombines TRBV28 with TRBJ1-4, with 11 nucleotides matching TRBD1. CDR1 and CDR2 (germline): MDHEN, SYDVKM. This CDR3 is built from 15 residues. With V trimmed by 5 bases and J by 15 bases, 14 bases remained unmatched. The CDR3 protein is CASSPYRTGGARLFF. DNA of the CDR3: TGTGCCAGCAGTCCCTATCGGACAGGGGGCGCTCGGTTGTTTTTT.

This clone was detected only a few times. V and J are TRBV5-6 and TRBJ1-2, with a possible D match to TRBD1 (5 bases). V lost 0 bases and J 5 bases, leaving 14 bases between the germline ends. CDR3 length equals 15 residues. Germline V CDR1 and CDR2: SGHDT, YYEEEE. The CDR3 DNA sequence: TGTGCCAGCAGCTTGGAGAGGGGACTTGGTTATGGCTACACCTTC. Protein: CASSLERGLGYGYTF.

This CDR3 is CASRPEGNTEAFF. For the CDR3, the DNA is TGTGCCAGCAGACCGGAGGGGAACACTGAAGCTTTCTTT. This chain connects TRBV6-5 to TRBJ1-1; D not certain. CDR1 and CDR2 from the germline V gene are MNHEY and SVGAGI. V gave up 6 bases and J gave up 1 base, with 9 bases separating them. This CDR3 contains 13 residues.

On this clone itself: A junction end diverges from the germline sequence, so it may reflect a read error. At the DNA level, this CDR3 is encoded by other sequences in the same sample as well. The chain couples TRBV7-8 to TRBJ2-2, with TRBD1 as a possible D gene (7 bases). Germline V lookup: CDR1 SGHVS, CDR2 FQNEAQ. The CDR3 sequence is 16 residues long. CDR3 bases: TGTGCCAGTAGCTTATCAGGAGGGGGCGCTCCCGGGGAGCTGTTTTTT. Its translation: CASSLSGGGAPGELFF.

This sequence joins TRBV12-3 or TRBV12-4 and TRBJ2-4, with D possibly being TRBD1 (6 bases). This CDR3 region has 13 residues. The V end was cut by 6 bases, the J end by 8 bases, with 14 bases between. The CDR3 here is CASSHGQWDIQYF. CDR3 nucleotide sequence: TGTGCCAGCAGCCACGGACAGTGGGACATTCAGTACTTC.

The J gene is TRBJ2-1, the V gene TRBV6-2 or TRBV6-3, with 10 positions matching TRBD1. The CDR3 contains 16 residues. V dropped 4 bases and J dropped 8; count of bases not matched to a gene: 11. Germline V gene data show CDR1 as MNHEY and CDR2 as SVGEGT. The CDR3 DNA is TGTGCCAGCAGTTCGAAACCGGGACAGGGGACATATGAGCAGTTCTTC. Protein sequence: CASSSKPGQGTYEQFF.

V gene TRBV27 combines with J gene TRBJ1-3; D perhaps matches TRBD1 (5 bases). The CDR3 sequence is 19 residues long. V lost 8 bases, J lost 0 bases, and 26 bases lay in between. Looked up from germline, CDR1 is MNHEY and CDR2 is SMNVEV (reference sequence). CDR3 bases: TGTGCCAGCGCCATGATGAGGGGCTTTGGGGGACTCTCTGGAAACACCATATATTTT. It yields the protein CASAMMRGFGGLSGNTIYF.

V gene TRBV3-1 (or the pseudogene TRBV3-2) combines with J gene TRBJ2-4; D unclear. The CDR3 has 14 residues. Trimming cost V 4 bases and J 3 bases, with 10 bases left between them. Looked up from germline, CDR1 is LGHDT and CDR2 is YNNKEL (reference sequence). The CDR3 coding sequence is TGTGCCAGCAGCCCCGGGTCCTTCAAAAACATTCAGTACTTC. As protein: CASSPGSFKNIQYF.

The V gene is TRBV30, the J gene TRBJ1-3, with D perhaps matching TRBD1 (6 bases). CDR1 and CDR2 from the germline V gene are GTSNPN and SVGIG (reference sequence). V lost 3 bases to trimming and J lost 0 bases, with 9 bases between them. The CDR3 runs 14 residues. The CDR3 region has the DNA TGTGCCTGGAGCCAGGGGAACTCTGGAAACACCATATATTTT. It yields the protein CAWSQGNSGNTIYF.

As concerns this clone: One end of the junction does not line up with germline, which may come from a read error. The rearrangement joins TRBV27 to TRBJ2-7; 11 nucleotides match TRBD1. This CDR3 has 13 amino acids. From germline, CDR1 is MNHEY and CDR2 SMNVEV (reference sequence). The CDR3 is CASRTGGSDEQYF. The CDR3, as DNA: TGTGCCAGCCGGACAGGGGGCTCCGACGAGCAGTACTTC.

This chain joins TRBV5-1 and TRBJ1-2, with D possibly being TRBD1 (5 bases). Germline CDR1 is SGHRS and CDR2 is YFSETQ. Deletions cut 1 base from V and 5 bases from J, with 9 bases between. This CDR3 is built from 13 residues. The CDR3 reads CASSLTGEYGYTF. Here the CDR3 DNA reads TGCGCCAGCAGCTTGACAGGAGAATATGGCTACACCTTC.

J is TRBJ2-1 and V is TRBV24-1, with 7 bases identical to TRBD2. Germline V gene sequence: CDR1 KGHDR, CDR2 SFDVKD. The CDR3 has 14 amino acids. Losses at the gene ends were 5 bases for V and 4 bases for J; bases not matched to a gene: 4. In DNA, the CDR3 is TGTGCCACCAGTGGGCTAGCGGCATACAATGAGCAGTTCTTC. It encodes CATSGLAAYNEQFF.

The chain carries TRBV7-3 and TRBJ2-3; TRBD1 might be the D (5 bases). The germline V and J ends were trimmed by 1 base and 1 base, with 12 bases remaining between them. The CDR3 extends over 16 amino acids. Germline loops: CDR1 SGHTA, CDR2 FQGTGA. CDR3 amino acids: CASSLRVGAGTDTQYF. Here the CDR3 DNA reads TGTGCCAGCAGCTTAAGGGTTGGGGCTGGCACAGATACGCAGTATTTT.

The rearrangement joins TRBV27 to TRBJ2-1; TRBD2 matches 12 bases. V lost 6 bases to trimming and J lost 9 bases; unmatched junction nucleotides: 18. CDR1 and CDR2 from the germline V gene are MNHEY and SMNVEV (reference sequence). This CDR3 comprises 18 residues. The CDR3 loop is CASSPPGLAGRLGGEQFF. CDR3 nucleotide sequence: TGTGCCAGCAGCCCCCCGGGACTAGCGGGTCGGCTAGGAGGTGAGCAGTTCTTC.

The chain uses TRBV6-5 and TRBJ2-1; possibly TRBD2 for D (5 bases). The CDR3 is 11 amino acids. Germline CDR1 is MNHEY and CDR2 is SVGAGI. Trimming stripped 8 bases from V and 9 bases from J, with 11 bases between. This CDR3 is CASESAGEQFF. The CDR3 nucleotides read TGTGCCAGCGAGAGCGCGGGTGAGCAGTTCTTC.

This sequence joins TRBV5-1 and TRBJ2-1, with TRBD2 matching 10 bases. The CDR3 loop spans 18 amino acids. V lost 2 bases and J lost 5; bases outside the gene matches: 13. Germline values: CDR1 SGHRS, CDR2 YFSETQ. The CDR3, as DNA: TGCGCCAGCAGCTTCCTAGCGGGAGCCTGGCGTGGGGACAATGAGCAGTTCTTC. Its protein is CASSFLAGAWRGDNEQFF.

There are a few counts of this clone. The V call is TRBV7-8, the J call TRBJ2-7, with TRBD2 identical over 14 bases. CDR3 length: 14 residues. With 5 bases clipped from V and 6 bases from J, the junction kept 3 bases outside the gene matches. Germline assignment: CDR1 SGHVS and CDR2 FQNEAQ. The CDR3 region has the DNA TGTGCCAGCAGCCCGGGACTAGCGGGAGTCGAGCAGTACTTC. Translation: CASSPGLAGVEQYF. The full variable domain, with the rest looked up from reference TRBV7-8 and TRBJ2-7, is GAGVSQSPRYKVAKRGQDVALRCDPISGHVSLFWYQQALGQGPEFLTYFQNEAQLDKSGLPSDRFFAERPEGSVSTLKIQRTQQEDSAVYLCASSPGLAGVEQYFGPGTRLTVT.

J is TRBJ1-6 and V is TRBV5-1, with TRBD1 matching over 7 bases. There are 17 residues in the CDR3. Germline assignment: CDR1 SGHRS and CDR2 YFSETQ. V was pared by 0 bases and J by 6 bases, with 9 bases of the junction left unmatched. CDR3: CASSLVGQARGNSPLHF. The CDR3 DNA sequence: TGCGCCAGCAGCTTGGTCGGACAGGCACGTGGTAATTCACCCCTCCACTTT.

The chain uses TRBV29-1 and TRBJ2-7; no clear D. The length of the CDR3 is 13 residues. V was cut by 3 bases and J by 2 bases, with 11 bases left in between. Germline V CDR1 and CDR2: SQVTM, ANQGSEA. CDR3 coding DNA: TGCAGCGTTGAGGGTACAGTACCCTACGAGCAGTACTTC. This gives the protein CSVEGTVPYEQYF.

The chain joins TRBV2 to TRBJ2-1, with unresolved D. The germline V and J ends were trimmed by 3 bases and 3 bases, with 3 bases remaining between them. CDR1 is SNHLY and CDR2 is FYNNEI in the germline V gene. This CDR3 is built from 12 residues. CDR3 bases: TGTGCCAGCAGTGAGAGCTACAATGAGCAGTTCTTC. It codes for CASSESYNEQFF.

The rearrangement links TRBV6-5 to TRBJ1-1; perhaps TRBD1 as D (5 bases). The V and J ends lost 4 bases and 3 bases respectively, with 12 bases between them. The CDR3 spans 14 residues. The germline V gene encodes CDR1 MNHEY and CDR2 SVGAGI. CDR3 sequence: CASSSGTPHTEAFF. In DNA form, the CDR3 reads TGTGCCAGCAGTTCTGGGACTCCTCACACTGAAGCTTTCTTT.

The genes are TRBV5-5 and TRBJ2-7; 9 bases align to TRBD1. The V gene end was trimmed by 1 base and the J gene end by 7 bases; junction bases not matched to a gene: 24. The germline gives CDR1 SGHKS, CDR2 YYEKEE (reference sequence). This CDR3 contains 20 residues. CDR3: CASSLWGTGYGGGGVPEQYF. The CDR3 bases are TGTGCCAGCAGCTTGTGGGGGACAGGGTACGGGGGCGGCGGAGTTCCGGAGCAGTACTTC.

The V gene is TRBV30, the J gene TRBJ1-2; 7 positions match TRBD1. V was clipped by 8 bases and J by 7 bases; unmatched bases: 7. The CDR3 covers 11 residues. Germline V gene sequence: CDR1 GTSNPN, CDR2 SVGIG (reference sequence). The CDR3: CALETGAGYTF. CDR3 nucleotide sequence: TGTGCCCTAGAAACAGGGGCTGGCTACACCTTC.

The rearrangement links TRBV5-1 to TRBJ1-1; 7 nucleotides align to TRBD1. The ends lost 4 bases at V and 0 bases at J; junction bases unmatched: 3. This CDR3 has 14 residues. Looked up from germline, CDR1 is SGHRS and CDR2 is YFSETQ. The CDR3 DNA follows: TGCGCCAGCAGCGCGGGACAGTTGAACACTGAAGCTTTCTTT. Encoded protein: CASSAGQLNTEAFF.

The V and J genes are TRBV5-4 and TRBJ2-7; no clear D. The CDR3 spans 14 residues. Germline CDR1 is SGHNT and CDR2 is YYREEE (reference sequence). V was trimmed by 0 bases and J by 2 bases, leaving 9 bases between them. The DNA of the CDR3 is TGTGCCAGCAGCTTGGGGCAGAGGACCTACGAGCAGTACTTC. Amino acid sequence: CASSLGQRTYEQYF.

The J gene is TRBJ2-4, the V gene TRBV7-2; D might be TRBD2 (6 bases). Germline-derived CDR1 and CDR2 are SGHTA and FQGNSA. Trimming took off 1 base at V and 3 bases at J, with 16 bases between the two ends. The CDR3 totals 17 residues. This CDR3 reads CASSLVLASANKNIQYF. In nucleotides, the CDR3 is TGTGCCAGCAGCTTAGTATTGGCTAGCGCAAACAAAAACATTCAGTACTTC.

The chain links TRBV30 to TRBJ1-2; a weak D match, TRBD1 (5 bases). Looked up from germline, CDR1 is GTSNPN and CDR2 is SVGIG (reference sequence). Trimming took off 4 bases at V and 7 bases at J, with 16 bases between the two ends. CDR3 size: 13 residues. The DNA of the CDR3 is TGTGCCTGGACCGAAGGCGGGGGTCGTGGCTACACCTTC. Its translation is CAWTEGGGRGYTF.